This TCR beta chain was captured by sequencing in a study of cytomegalovirus exposure and HLA in healthy donors. Broader study findings: TCR beta sequences reportedly predicted the HLA-A and HLA-B alleles of most subjects accurately. Specificity of a few CMV-associated chains for CMV antigens was verified in vitro. Earlier analysis yielded a pattern in which most TCR beta V segments were productive about 90% or about 30% of the time.

V lost 0 bases, J lost 2 bases, and 5 bases lay in between. The CDR3 runs to 13 residues. The germline CDR1 and CDR2 sequences are SGDLS and YYNGEE. In regard to this clone: The antigen remains undetermined.

The PCR contained 60 Vbeta and 13 Jbeta primers. TCRdb's copy holds only in-frame clones and misses some; the assay was immunoSEQ multiplex PCR. This table holds 55,000 to 85,000 clones. The receptor's source is a female donor in good health and CMV-seropositive. The sample consisted of PBMCs. The chain combines TRBV9 with TRBJ2-5, with D unresolved. CDR3 sequence: CASSVAVQETQYF. CDR3 nucleotide sequence: TGTGCCAGCAGCGTAGCGGTACAAGAGACCCAGTACTTC.